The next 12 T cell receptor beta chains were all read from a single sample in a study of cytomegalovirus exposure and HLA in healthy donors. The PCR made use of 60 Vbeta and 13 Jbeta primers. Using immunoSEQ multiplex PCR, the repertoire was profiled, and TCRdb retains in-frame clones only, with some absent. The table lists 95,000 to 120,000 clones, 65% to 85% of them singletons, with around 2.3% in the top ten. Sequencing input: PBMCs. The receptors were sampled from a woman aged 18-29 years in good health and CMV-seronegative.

Written as DNA, the CDR3 is TGTGCCAGCAGCTTAGATTACTTTAGGACAGGTTACACAGATACGCAGTATTTT. Encoded protein: CASSLDYFRTGYTDTQYF. The rearrangement links TRBV11-2 to TRBJ2-3; 7 bases match TRBD1. Germline trimming cut 0 bases from V and 2 bases from J; bases unmatched to any gene: 11. Germline V gives CDR1 SGHAT, CDR2 FQNNGV. This CDR3 spans 18 amino acids.

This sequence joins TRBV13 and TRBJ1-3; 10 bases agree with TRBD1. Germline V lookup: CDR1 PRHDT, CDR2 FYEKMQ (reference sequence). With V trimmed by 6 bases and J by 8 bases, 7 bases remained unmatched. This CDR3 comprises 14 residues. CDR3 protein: CASSKTGGADTIYF. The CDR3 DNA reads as TGTGCCAGCAGTAAGACAGGGGGCGCGGACACCATATATTTT. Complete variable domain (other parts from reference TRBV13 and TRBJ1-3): AAGVIQSPRHLIKEKRETATLKCYPIPRHDTVYWYQQGPGQDPQFLISFYEKMQSDKGSIPDRFSAQQFSDYHSELNMSSLELGDSALYFCASSKTGGADTIYFGEGSWLTVV.

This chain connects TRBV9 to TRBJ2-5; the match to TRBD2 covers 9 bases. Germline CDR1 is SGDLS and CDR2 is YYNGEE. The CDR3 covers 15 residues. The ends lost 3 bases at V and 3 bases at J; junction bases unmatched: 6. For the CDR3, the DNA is TGTGCCAGCAGCGGTAGCGGGAGCGTGAAAGAGACCCAGTACTTC. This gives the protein CASSGSGSVKETQYF.

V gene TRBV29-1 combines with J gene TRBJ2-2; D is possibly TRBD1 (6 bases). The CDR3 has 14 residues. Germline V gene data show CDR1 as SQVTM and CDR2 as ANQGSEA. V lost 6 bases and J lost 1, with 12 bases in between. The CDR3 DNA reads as TGCAGCGTCCGGTCGGGACAGAACACCGGGGAGCTGTTTTTT. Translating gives CSVRSGQNTGELFF.

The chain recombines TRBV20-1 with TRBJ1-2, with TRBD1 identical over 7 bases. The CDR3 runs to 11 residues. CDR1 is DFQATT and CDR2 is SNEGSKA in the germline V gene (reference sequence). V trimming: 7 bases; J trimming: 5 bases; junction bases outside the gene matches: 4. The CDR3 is CSVPGGYGYTF. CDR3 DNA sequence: TGCAGTGTTCCAGGGGGGTATGGCTACACCTTC.

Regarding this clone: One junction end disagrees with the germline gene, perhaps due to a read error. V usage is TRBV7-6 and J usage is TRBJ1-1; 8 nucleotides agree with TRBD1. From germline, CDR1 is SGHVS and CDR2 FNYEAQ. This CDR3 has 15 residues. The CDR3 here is CASSPGQGGNTEALF. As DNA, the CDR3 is TGTGCCAGCAGCCCTGGACAGGGAGGAAACACTGAAGCTCTCTTT.

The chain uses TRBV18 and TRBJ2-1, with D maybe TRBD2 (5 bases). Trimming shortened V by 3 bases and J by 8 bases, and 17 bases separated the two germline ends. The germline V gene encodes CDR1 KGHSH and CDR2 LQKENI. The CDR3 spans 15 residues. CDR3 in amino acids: CASSPRLAIMDEQFF. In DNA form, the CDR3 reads TGTGCCAGCTCACCCCGGCTAGCAATAATGGATGAGCAGTTCTTC. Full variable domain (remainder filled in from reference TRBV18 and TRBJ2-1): NAGVMQNPRHLVRRRGQEARLRCSPMKGHSHVYWYRQLPEEGLKFMVYLQKENIIDESGMPKERFSAEFPKEGPSILRIQQVVRGDSAAYFCASSPRLAIMDEQFFGPGTRLTVL.

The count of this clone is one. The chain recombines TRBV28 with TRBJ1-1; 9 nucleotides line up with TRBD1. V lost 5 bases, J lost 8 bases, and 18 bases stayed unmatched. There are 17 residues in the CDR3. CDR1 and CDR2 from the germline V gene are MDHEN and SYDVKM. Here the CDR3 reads CASSPQATGGRFREAFF. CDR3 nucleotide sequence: TGTGCCAGCAGTCCCCAAGCGACAGGGGGGCGCTTTAGGGAAGCTTTCTTT.

CDR3 in amino acids: CASSISGSISYNEQFF. The CDR3 DNA follows: TGCGCCAGCAGCATTAGCGGGTCGATCTCCTACAATGAGCAGTTCTTC. The genes are TRBV5-1 and TRBJ2-1; TRBD2 aligns across 7 bases. V was clipped by 4 bases and J by 0 bases; unmatched bases: 7. The CDR3 sequence is 16 residues long. Germline CDR1 is SGHRS and CDR2 is YFSETQ.

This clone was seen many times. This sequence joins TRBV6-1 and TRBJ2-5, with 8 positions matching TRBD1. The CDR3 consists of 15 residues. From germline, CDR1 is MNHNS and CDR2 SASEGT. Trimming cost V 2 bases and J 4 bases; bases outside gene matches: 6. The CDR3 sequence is CASSELAGGAETQYF. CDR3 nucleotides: TGTGCCAGCAGTGAACTGGCAGGGGGCGCAGAGACCCAGTACTTC.

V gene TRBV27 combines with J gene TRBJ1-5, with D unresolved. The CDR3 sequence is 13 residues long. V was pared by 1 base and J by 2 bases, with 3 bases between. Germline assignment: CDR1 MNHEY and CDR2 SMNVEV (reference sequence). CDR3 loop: CASSLLGNQPQHF. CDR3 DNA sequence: TGTGCCAGCAGTTTATTAGGCAATCAGCCCCAGCATTTT.

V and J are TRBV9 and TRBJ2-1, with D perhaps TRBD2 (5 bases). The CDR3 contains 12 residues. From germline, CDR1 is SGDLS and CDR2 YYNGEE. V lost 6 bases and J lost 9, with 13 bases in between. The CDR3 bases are TGTGCCAGCAATCGGGGAACCAGTGAGCAGTTCTTC. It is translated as CASNRGTSEQFF. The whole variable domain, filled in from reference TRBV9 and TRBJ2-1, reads DSGVTQTPKHLITATGQRVTLRCSPRSGDLSVYWYQQSLDQGLQFLIQYYNGEERAKGNILERFSAQQFPDLHSELNLSSLELGDSALYFCASNRGTSEQFFGPGTRLTVL.